Sequencing of this T cell receptor beta chain was carried out in a study of memory CD4+ T cells and cytomegalovirus serostatus. Single viable CD3+CD4+CD8-CD45RO+ cells were sorted as the memory CD4+ T cells. Sequencing was performed with immunoSEQ multiplex PCR; in TCRdb, only in-frame clones are kept and a portion is missing. The sample has about 56,000 clones, about 70% seen once. In regard to this clone: Antigen unknown.

Study-wide points: CMV serostatus prediction reached median AUC roughly 0.95, or 0.91 with US-trained model. About two fifths of the roughly 150 known CMV-associated TCRbeta sequences appeared in CD4+ memory.

Specimen: memory CD4+ T cells from blood. The TCR originated in an adult in good health and CMV-seropositive.

The CDR3: CASSLNRGTGELFF. The DNA of the CDR3 is TGTGCCAGCAGTTTGAATAGGGGGACCGGGGAGCTGTTTTTT. This rearrangement joins TRBV27 to TRBJ2-2, with a tentative D call TRBD1 (6 bases). Germline V lookup: CDR1 MNHEY, CDR2 SMNVEV (reference sequence). This CDR3 comprises 14 residues. Trimming removed 3 bases at V and 5 bases at J, with 10 bases between.